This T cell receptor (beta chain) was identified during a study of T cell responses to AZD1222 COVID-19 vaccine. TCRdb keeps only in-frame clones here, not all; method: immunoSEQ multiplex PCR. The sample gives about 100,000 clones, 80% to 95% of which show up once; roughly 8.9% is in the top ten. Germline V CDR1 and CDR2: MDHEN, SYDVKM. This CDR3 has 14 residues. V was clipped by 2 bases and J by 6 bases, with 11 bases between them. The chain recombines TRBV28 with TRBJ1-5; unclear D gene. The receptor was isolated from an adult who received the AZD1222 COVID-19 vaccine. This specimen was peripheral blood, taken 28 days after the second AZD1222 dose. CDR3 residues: CASSLGQVTQPQHF. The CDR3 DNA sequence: TGTGCCAGCAGTTTAGGGCAGGTCACTCAGCCCCAGCATTTT.